These 17 T cell receptor beta chains were sequenced from one sample in a study of OX40 agonist ivuxolimab in advanced cancers. TCRdb keeps only in-frame clones here, not all; method: immunoSEQ multiplex PCR. The sample lists around 23,000 clones, roughly 82% occurring once. The sample here was CD4+ or CD8+ T cells sorted from blood, taken in a trial of the OX40 agonist ivuxolimab. Receptor source: an adult with an advanced solid tumor such as melanoma, head and neck, liver or kidney cancer.

This clone was recorded only once. This chain links TRBV27 with TRBJ2-3, with 7 bases matching TRBD1. Germline V gene data show CDR1 as MNHEY and CDR2 as SMNVEV (reference sequence). J lost 2 bases, V lost 3 bases, and 11 bases had no gene match. The CDR3 covers 17 residues. The DNA of the CDR3 is TGTGCCAGCAGTTTTGGCGAGGGGGCCATTTACACAGATACGCAGTATTTT. It encodes CASSFGEGAIYTDTQYF.

The chain is built from TRBV10-1 and TRBJ2-5; D is perhaps TRBD2 (6 bases). The CDR3 sequence is 15 residues long. Trimming removed 3 bases at V and 5 bases at J, with 16 bases between. Germline V gene lookup returns CDR1 WNHNN and CDR2 SYGVQD (reference sequence). Here the CDR3 DNA reads TGCGCCAGCAGTGAAGGGTTGACTAGGAGCGAGACCCAGTACTTC. Translation gives CASSEGLTRSETQYF.

The chain joins TRBV27 to TRBJ2-5; D uncertain. V was shortened by 3 bases and J by 2 bases, with 7 bases between the two germline ends. Germline V gene sequence: CDR1 MNHEY, CDR2 SMNVEV (reference sequence). This CDR3 comprises 13 residues. CDR3 DNA: TGTGCCAGCAGTTTCTTAGAGCAAGAGACCCAGTACTTC. It translates to CASSFLEQETQYF.

This chain joins TRBV5-1 and TRBJ2-1; weak D call: TRBD1 (6 bases). The CDR3 sequence is 21 residues long. In germline, CDR1 is SGHRS, CDR2 YFSETQ. The V end was cut by 0 bases, the J end by 0 bases, with 25 bases between. CDR3 coding DNA: TGCGCCAGCAGCTTGGTTTTTCGCGCAGGGGTGGTAAATGGCTCCTACAATGAGCAGTTCTTC. Translating it yields CASSLVFRAGVVNGSYNEQFF.

V gene TRBV5-1 combines with J gene TRBJ2-7, with unresolved D. This CDR3 region has 14 residues. The ends were cut back, 0 bases at V and 1 base at J, with 8 bases in the middle. Germline V CDR1 and CDR2: SGHRS, YFSETQ. CDR3 sequence (DNA): TGCGCCAGCAGCTTGGAAGGCACTTCCTACGAGCAGTACTTC. Translated, it gives CASSLEGTSYEQYF.

This clone was detected only once. The rearrangement joins TRBV4-1 to TRBJ2-7, with TRBD1 matching 10 bases. The CDR3 covers 16 residues. After removal of 3 bases from V and 2 bases from J, the junction contained 7 bases not matched to a gene. Germline V gene data show CDR1 as MGHRA and CDR2 as YSYEKL. Here the CDR3 reads CASSQGTGTGAYEQYF. CDR3 nucleotide sequence: TGCGCCAGCAGCCAGGGTACCGGGACAGGGGCCTACGAGCAGTACTTC.

This chain uses TRBV6-4 with TRBJ2-3; 8 bases match TRBD2. V lost 8 bases, J lost 1 base, and 5 bases stayed unmatched. The CDR3 runs to 14 residues. CDR1 MRHNA and CDR2 SNTAGT come from the germline V gene. The CDR3 reads CASSRAGGTDTQYF. The CDR3 DNA reads as TGTGCCAGCTCCAGAGCGGGAGGCACAGATACGCAGTATTTT.

The rearrangement joins TRBV28 to TRBJ2-1, with 8 bases matching TRBD2. CDR1 MDHEN and CDR2 SYDVKM come from the germline V gene. The J segment lost 9 bases and the V segment lost 4 bases, leaving 5 bases of the junction unmatched. The length of the CDR3 is 13 residues. The CDR3 bases are TGTGCCAGCAGTTGGGGGACTAGTAGTGAGCAGTTCTTC. Translating gives CASSWGTSSEQFF.

J is TRBJ2-3 and V is TRBV13; no firm D call. The ends were cut back, 6 bases at V and 4 bases at J, with 8 bases in the middle. The CDR3 sequence is 12 residues long. The germline CDR1 and CDR2 sequences are PRHDT and FYEKMQ (reference sequence). The CDR3 sequence: CASSSIPDTQYF. DNA of the CDR3: TGTGCCAGCAGTTCTATCCCAGATACGCAGTATTTT.

CDR3 in amino acids: CASSFLAGQGIGELFF. The CDR3 coding sequence is TGTGCCAGCAGTTTCCTCGCTGGACAGGGGATCGGGGAGCTGTTTTTT. The genes are TRBV28 and TRBJ2-2, with 9 bases lining up with TRBD1. The germline V gene encodes CDR1 MDHEN and CDR2 SYDVKM. The CDR3 is made up of 16 amino acids. With 3 bases clipped from V and 7 bases from J, the junction kept 9 bases outside the gene matches.

The sample holds one count of this clone. The V call is TRBV27, the J call TRBJ2-7; D might be TRBD2 (6 bases). Trimming removed 8 bases at V and 7 bases at J, with 24 bases between. Germline V gives CDR1 MNHEY, CDR2 SMNVEV (reference sequence). The CDR3 sequence is 15 residues long. The CDR3 reads CASFPSYLASGEQYF. CDR3 coding DNA: TGTGCCAGCTTCCCGTCTTATCTAGCGTCTGGGGAGCAGTACTTC.

The rearrangement joins TRBV19 to TRBJ2-1, with TRBD1 matching over 7 bases. CDR3 length equals 15 residues. V lost 2 bases, J lost 4 bases, and 5 bases stayed unmatched. Per the germline V gene, CDR1 is LNHDA and CDR2 is SQIVND (reference sequence). Written as DNA, the CDR3 is TGTGCCAGTAGTATAATGGGACAGAAATACAATGAGCAGTTCTTC. Protein: CASSIMGQKYNEQFF.

This sequence joins TRBV6-1 and TRBJ2-7; 9 bases fit TRBD1. The V segment lost 8 bases and the J segment 0 bases; nucleotides outside the gene matches: 5. Germline V gene lookup returns CDR1 MNHNS and CDR2 SASEGT. The CDR3 contains 14 residues. CDR3 sequence (DNA): TGTGCCAGCCATAAGACAGGGGGCTCCTACGAGCAGTACTTC. Amino acid sequence: CASHKTGGSYEQYF.

The chain couples TRBV7-8 to TRBJ2-7; D call uncertain. Trimming took off 0 bases at V and 4 bases at J, with 7 bases between the two ends. This CDR3 spans 13 amino acids. Per germline, CDR1 SGHVS and CDR2 FQNEAQ. The CDR3: CASSLAREYEQYF. The CDR3 DNA sequence: TGTGCCAGCAGCTTAGCACGAGAATACGAGCAGTACTTC.

The chain recombines TRBV14 with TRBJ2-7; D possibly corresponds to TRBD2 (5 bases). In germline, CDR1 is SGHDN, CDR2 FVKESK. The CDR3 has 14 amino acids. With 2 bases removed from V and 2 bases from J, the gap between germline ends came to 10 bases. The CDR3 region is CASSQRENPYEQYF. DNA of the CDR3: TGTGCCAGCAGCCAACGGGAAAATCCCTACGAGCAGTACTTC.

V gene TRBV28 combines with J gene TRBJ2-1, with 8 positions matching TRBD1. V gave up 2 bases and J gave up 8 bases; unmatched junction bases: 11. Per the germline V gene, CDR1 is MDHEN and CDR2 is SYDVKM. CDR3 length equals 16 residues. The CDR3 nucleotides are TGTGCCAGCAGTTTACAGGGCCAGGGGGCCATGGATGAGCAGTTCTTC. Translation gives CASSLQGQGAMDEQFF.

In nucleotides, the CDR3 is TGCGCCAGCAGCCAAGGGAGGCCACCCCTCCACTTT. Its protein is CASSQGRPPLHF. The V call is TRBV4-1, the J call TRBJ1-6; no clear D gene. Deletions cut 1 base from V and 11 bases from J, with 6 bases between. Germline V gene data show CDR1 as MGHRA and CDR2 as YSYEKL. The CDR3 has 12 amino acids.